The T cell receptor (beta chain) under discussion was sequenced for a study of long-term antiretroviral therapy in people with HIV. Survey level was the resolution at which the v3.0 immunoSEQ assay ran. Produced via immunoSEQ multiplex PCR; TCRdb's table is partial and in-frame only. The sample holds about 35,000 clones, 60% to 75% seen once. The J segment lost 3 bases and the V segment lost 0 bases, leaving 10 bases of the junction unmatched. Looked up from germline, CDR1 is SGHNT and CDR2 is YYREEE (reference sequence). The CDR3 sequence is 19 residues long. This clone came up once. The sequence was obtained from a man aged 45-65 years with HIV. Sequenced material: unsorted PBMCs, taken 3 years after starting antiretroviral therapy. This sequence joins TRBV5-4 and TRBJ2-2; 11 nucleotides line up with TRBD1. The CDR3 spells CASSLDRDRGSVDTGELFF. In DNA form, the CDR3 reads TGTGCCAGCAGCTTGGACCGGGACAGGGGGTCGGTGGACACCGGGGAGCTGTTTTTT.